Presented here are 7 T cell receptor beta chains from one specimen sequenced in a study of T cell repertoires in cytomegalovirus infection. No cognate antigen is known for these TCRs. TCRdb called the reads again in MiXCR, with one record for every CDR3 protein. Among hundreds of thousands of distinct CDR3 sequences listed, roughly 34% were seen once. Source: cultured PBMCs, taken from culture after CMV antigen stimulation. Source of these receptors: a human donor in good health (CMV status not recorded). Some clones in this sample may be carry-over from other donors' samples.

This clonotype was seen once. J is TRBJ2-7 and V is TRBV28, with 8 bases matching TRBD2. Germline V gene lookup returns CDR1 MDHEN and CDR2 SYDVKM. There are 15 residues in the CDR3. Unmatched junction bases numbered 15, after V lost 8 bases and J lost 6 bases. The CDR3 DNA follows: TGTGCCAGCGGAGAAGGGACTAGATTCCCTGTCGAGCAGTACTTC. This gives the protein CASGEGTRFPVEQYF.

V gene TRBV9 combines with J gene TRBJ1-1, with D perhaps TRBD1 (5 bases). With 0 bases removed from V and 1 base from J, the gap between germline ends came to 7 bases. The CDR3 consists of 14 residues. Germline CDR1 and CDR2: SGDLS and YYNGEE. The CDR3 region is CASSVGGRNTEAFF. CDR3 DNA: TGTGCCAGCAGCGTAGGGGGGAGGAACACTGAAGCTTTCTTT.

This clonotype was seen a handful of times. The chain employs TRBV6-5 and TRBJ2-4, with 8 bases that match TRBD2. J was trimmed by 1 base and V by 5 bases; bases with no gene match: 19. Germline CDR1 reads MNHEY; CDR2 reads SVGAGI. The CDR3 is made up of 20 amino acids. The CDR3 sequence is CASSPRSAGVIAWAKNIQYF. In nucleotides, the CDR3 is TGTGCCAGCAGTCCCCGGTCAGCGGGAGTGATTGCTTGGGCCAAAAACATTCAGTACTTC.

This clonotype was detected many times. The rearrangement links TRBV5-1 to TRBJ1-2; the D gene is possibly TRBD1 (6 bases). Trimming removed 4 bases at V and 2 bases at J, with 18 bases between. This CDR3 spans 16 amino acids. Germline CDR1 is SGHRS and CDR2 is YFSETQ. The CDR3 DNA reads as TGCGCCAGCAGCACCACACAGGGAGCTAGGAACTATGGCTACACCTTC. Its protein product is CASSTTQGARNYGYTF.

The V and J genes are TRBV20-1 and TRBJ2-3; 12 bases align to TRBD2. CDR1 and CDR2 (germline): DFQATT, SNEGSKA (reference sequence). CDR3 length: 16 residues. V shed 1 base and J 2 bases; nucleotides not matched to a gene: 4. CDR3 residues: CSARASSGRATDTQYF. The DNA for the CDR3 is TGCAGTGCTAGAGCTTCTAGCGGGAGGGCCACAGATACGCAGTATTTT.

This clonotype was seen a handful of times. The chain recombines TRBV6-6 with TRBJ2-7; D may be TRBD2 (5 bases). With 2 bases removed from V and 6 bases from J, the gap between germline ends came to 17 bases. The germline V gene encodes CDR1 MNHNY and CDR2 SVGAGI (reference sequence). The CDR3 totals 15 residues. This CDR3 is CASSYAGQAYREQYF. In nucleotides, the CDR3 is TGTGCCAGCAGTTACGCGGGTCAGGCCTACCGCGAGCAGTACTTC.

The count of this clonotype is one. This sequence may be a read error, since a much larger clone differs from it by one base. The chain employs TRBV7-8 and TRBJ2-7; TRBD1 or TRBD2 may be the D gene (6 bases each). V was clipped by 3 bases and J by 3 bases, with 24 bases between them. The CDR3 totals 18 residues. From germline, CDR1 is SGHVS and CDR2 FQNEAQ. The CDR3, as DNA: TGTGCCAGCAGCTTTTTTCGTTTCGTGGGTGGAGGGGGCTACGAGCAGTACTTC. It encodes CASSFFRFVGGGGYEQYF.